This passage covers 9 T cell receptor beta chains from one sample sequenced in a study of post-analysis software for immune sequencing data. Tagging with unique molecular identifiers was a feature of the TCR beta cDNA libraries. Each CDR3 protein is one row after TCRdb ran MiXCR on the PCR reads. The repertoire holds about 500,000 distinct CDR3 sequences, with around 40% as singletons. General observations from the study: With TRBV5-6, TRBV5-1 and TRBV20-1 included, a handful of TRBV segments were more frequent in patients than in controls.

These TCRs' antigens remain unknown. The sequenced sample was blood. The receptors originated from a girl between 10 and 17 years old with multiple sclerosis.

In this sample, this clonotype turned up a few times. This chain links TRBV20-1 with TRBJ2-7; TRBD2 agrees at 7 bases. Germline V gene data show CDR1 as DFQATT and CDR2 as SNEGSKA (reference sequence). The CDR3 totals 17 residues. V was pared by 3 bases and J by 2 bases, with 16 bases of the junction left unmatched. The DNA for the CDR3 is TGCAGTGCTAGTTCCCCTTATAAGCGGGACCTAACCTACGAGCAGTACTTC. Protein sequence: CSASSPYKRDLTYEQYF.

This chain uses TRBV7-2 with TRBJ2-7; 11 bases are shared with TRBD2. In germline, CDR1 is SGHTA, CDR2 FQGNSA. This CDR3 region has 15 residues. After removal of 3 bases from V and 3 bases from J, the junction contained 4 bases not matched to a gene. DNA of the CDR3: TGTGCCAGCAGCTTTTCAGGACTAGCGGGCTACGAGCAGTACTTC. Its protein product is CASSFSGLAGYEQYF.

Written as DNA, the CDR3 is TGCGCCAGCAGCCAAGGGGGAACTAGCGAGGCACGTCTCGAGCAGTACTTC. Its protein product is CASSQGGTSEARLEQYF. The V and J genes are TRBV4-1 and TRBJ2-7; 7 bases are a match to TRBD2. The germline gives CDR1 MGHRA, CDR2 YSYEKL. The CDR3 is 17 residues long. Trimming took 1 base from V and 6 from J; bases not matched to a gene: 15.

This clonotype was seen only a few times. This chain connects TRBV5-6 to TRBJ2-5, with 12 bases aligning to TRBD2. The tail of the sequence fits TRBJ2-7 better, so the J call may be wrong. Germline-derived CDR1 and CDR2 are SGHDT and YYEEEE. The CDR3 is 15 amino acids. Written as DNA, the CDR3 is TGTGCCAGCAGACAGCTAGCGGGAGGGACCTACGAGCAGTACTTC. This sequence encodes CASRQLAGGTYEQYF.

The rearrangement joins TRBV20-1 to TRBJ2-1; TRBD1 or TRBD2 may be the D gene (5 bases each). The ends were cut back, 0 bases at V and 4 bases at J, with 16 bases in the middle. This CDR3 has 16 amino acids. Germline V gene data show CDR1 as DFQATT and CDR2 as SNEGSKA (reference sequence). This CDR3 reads CSARDLLGPRYNEQFF. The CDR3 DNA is TGCAGTGCTAGAGATCTTTTGGGACCACGGTACAATGAGCAGTTCTTC.

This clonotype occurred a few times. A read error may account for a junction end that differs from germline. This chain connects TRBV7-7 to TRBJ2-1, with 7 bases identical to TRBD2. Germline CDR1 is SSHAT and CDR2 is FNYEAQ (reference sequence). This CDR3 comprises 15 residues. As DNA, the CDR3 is TGTGCTAGCAGCCCCCAATGGGGAGGGTACAATGAGCAGTTCTTC. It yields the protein CASSPQWGGYNEQFF. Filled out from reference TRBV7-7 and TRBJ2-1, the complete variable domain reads GAGVSQSPRYKVTKRGQDVTLRCDPISSHATLYWYQQALGQGPEFLTYFNYEAQPDKSGLPSDRFSAERPEGSISTLTIQRTEQRDSAMYRCASSPQWGGYNEQFFGPGTRLTVL.

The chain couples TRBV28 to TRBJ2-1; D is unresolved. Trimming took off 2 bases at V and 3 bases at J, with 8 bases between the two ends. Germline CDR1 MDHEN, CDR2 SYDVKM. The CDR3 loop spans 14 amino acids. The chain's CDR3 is CASSLQYRYNEQFF. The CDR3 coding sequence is TGTGCCAGCAGTTTACAGTATCGCTACAATGAGCAGTTCTTC. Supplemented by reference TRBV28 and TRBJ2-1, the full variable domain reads DVKVTQSSRYLVKRTGEKVFLECVQDMDHENMFWYRQDPGLGLRLIYFSYDVKMKEKGDIPEGYSVSREKKERFSLILESASTNQTSMYLCASSLQYRYNEQFFGPGTRLTVL.

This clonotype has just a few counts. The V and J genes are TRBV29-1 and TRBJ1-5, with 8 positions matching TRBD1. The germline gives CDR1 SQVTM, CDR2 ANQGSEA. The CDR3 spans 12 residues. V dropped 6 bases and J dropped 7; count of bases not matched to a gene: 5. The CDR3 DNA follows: TGCAGCGTAGGACAGGGTCGCCAGCCCCAGCATTTT. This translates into CSVGQGRQPQHF.

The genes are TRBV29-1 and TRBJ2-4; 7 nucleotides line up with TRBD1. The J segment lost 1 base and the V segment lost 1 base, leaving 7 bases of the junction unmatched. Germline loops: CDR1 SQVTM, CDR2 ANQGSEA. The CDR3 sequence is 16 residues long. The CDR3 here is CSVEARGTGAKNIQYF. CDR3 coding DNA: TGCAGCGTTGAAGCCAGGGGGACGGGGGCCAAAAACATTCAGTACTTC.